This T cell receptor beta chain was profiled in a study of radiation and T cells in renal cell carcinoma. Study in general: Nephrectomy followed 15 Gy stereotactic body radiation by 4 weeks.

Remarks on this clone: Its antigen is not known.

Study-level points and caveats: In blood, top tumor clones expanded by 2 weeks, shrinking by 4.

Time point indicated: baseline pretreatment blood. Treatment denoted: 15 Gy SBRT to primary tumor, nephrectomy 4 weeks later. Serial blood draws occurred at baseline and 2 and 4 weeks post-SBRT. The tumor was a clear cell renal cell carcinoma. From germline, CDR1 is GTSNPN and CDR2 SVGIG (reference sequence). This CDR3 has 12 amino acids. The V and J ends lost 7 bases and 5 bases, in that order; junction bases with no gene match: 8. Using immunoSEQ multiplex PCR, the repertoire was profiled, and TCRdb retains in-frame clones only, with some absent. The table records 130,000 or so clones, roughly 85% of them present only once.

The sample was blood, taken from a patient whose treatment included radiotherapy and nephrectomy. This chain connects TRBV30 to TRBJ2-7; 7 nucleotides align to TRBD1. The clonotype originates from a woman aged 50 to 65 with renal cell carcinoma. Written as DNA, the CDR3 is TGTGCCTCTGACAGGGATCTGGACGAGCAGTACTTC. Amino acid sequence: CASDRDLDEQYF.